This T cell receptor beta chain was profiled in a study of T-cell reconstitution after alpha-beta-depleted transplantation in children. Unique molecular identifiers were built into the TCRbeta library. TCRdb redid the calling of the PCR reads with MiXCR, one entry per CDR3 protein. The sample contains roughly 180,000 distinct CDR3 sequences, around 10% of which appear only once. Study-wide findings and caveats: High day-60 TCRbeta diversity in some patients came from surviving recipient T cells and thymic progenitors. After one year, T-cell counts and TCRbeta diversity mostly came from new T cells.

This CDR3 has 16 amino acids. V trimming: 5 bases; J trimming: 2 bases; junction bases outside the gene matches: 8. CDR1 is SEHNR, CDR2 FQNEAQ, per germline (reference sequence). This clonotype occurred many times. Its antigen is undetermined. The V and J genes are TRBV7-9 and TRBJ2-2, with 7 bases lining up with TRBD2. Sample: PBMCs, taken before TCRalphabeta/CD19-depleted stem cell transplant. The TCR comes from a boy aged 2 to 10 with acute myeloid leukemia, due to receive a stem cell transplant. The chain's CDR3 is CASSPAAGVNTGELFF. The CDR3, as DNA: TGTGCCAGCAGCCCAGCCGCGGGAGTAAACACCGGGGAGCTGTTTTTT.